This T cell receptor beta chain was recorded in a study of blood T cell repertoires in COVID-19. In the study overall: Sites in the United States, Italy and Spain provided acute and convalescent COVID-19 samples.

Per the study methods: Quantification of nucleated cells was approximated via reference gene primer amplification. The repertoire was sequenced with immunoSEQ multiplex PCR; TCRdb's copy has only in-frame clones and lacks some. V, J and clone size derive from that table, while D and trimming were established from the DNA sequence. This table has about 140,000 clones, 75% to 90% appearing once. CDR1 SGHRS and CDR2 YFSETQ come from the germline V gene. There are 13 residues in the CDR3. The germline V and J ends were trimmed by 4 bases and 5 bases, with 12 bases remaining between them. The TCR comes from a woman aged 80 or over with acute or convalescent COVID-19. The chain joins TRBV5-1 to TRBJ1-2; D ambiguous. The sequencing sample was made of peripheral blood. The CDR3 DNA reads TGCGCCAGCAGCACCTCCCACAGATATGGCTACACCTTC. Translated, it gives CASSTSHRYGYTF. Full variable domain (remainder filled in from reference TRBV5-1 and TRBJ1-2): KAGVTQTPRYLIKTRGQQVTLSCSPISGHRSVSWYQQTPGQGLQFLFEYFSETQRNKGNFPGRFSGRQFSNSRSEMNVSTLELGDSALYLCASSTSHRYGYTFGSGTRLTVV.